The 18 T cell receptor beta chains listed next were all sequenced from one sample in a study of T cell repertoires in cytomegalovirus infection. TCRdb ran MiXCR on the reads and lists one entry per CDR3 protein. The data contain around 550,000 distinct CDR3 sequences, about 26% of them singletons. Material: PBMCs. The receptors shown here come from a human donor in good health (CMV status not recorded). Some clones in this sample may be carry-over from other donors' samples.

The genes are TRBV12-3 or TRBV12-4 and TRBJ2-5; D not certain. The V gene lost 0 bases and the J gene lost 0 bases, with 8 bases spanning the gap. This CDR3 is 15 amino acids long. The CDR3 loop reads CASSLAQGYQETQYF. The DNA for the CDR3 is TGTGCCAGCAGTTTAGCGCAAGGGTACCAAGAGACCCAGTACTTC.

This chain links TRBV29-1 with TRBJ2-1, with D possibly TRBD2 on 5 matching bases. Germline loops: CDR1 SQVTM, CDR2 ANQGSEA. V shed 7 bases and J shed 5 bases, with 9 bases lying between them. The CDR3 has 11 amino acids. CDR3 DNA sequence: TGCAGCGCGACTAACAACAATGAGCAGTTCTTC. Translated, it gives CSATNNNEQFF.

The CDR3 nucleotides read TGTGCCAGCAGTTGGACTAGCGATTACAATGAGCAGTTCTTC. It codes for CASSWTSDYNEQFF. The rearrangement uses TRBV7-6 and TRBJ2-1; the match to TRBD2 covers 9 bases. CDR1 and CDR2 from the germline V gene are SGHVS and FNYEAQ. Trimming cost V 6 bases and J 4 bases; bases outside gene matches: 4. The CDR3 consists of 14 residues. Complete variable domain (other parts from reference TRBV7-6 and TRBJ2-1): GAGVSQSPRYKVTKRGQDVALRCDPISGHVSLYWYRQALGQGPEFLTYFNYEAQQDKSGLPNDRFSAERPEGSISTLTIQRTEQRDSAMYRCASSWTSDYNEQFFGPGTRLTVL.

V gene TRBV24-1 combines with J gene TRBJ2-1, with 8 bases identical to TRBD2. J lost 10 bases, V lost 5 bases, and 12 bases had no gene match. Per germline, CDR1 KGHDR and CDR2 SFDVKD. The CDR3 is 15 amino acids. The CDR3, as DNA: TGTGCCACCAGTGTTCGGGGGGGGGTTAGCGGAGAGCAGTTCTTC. Protein: CATSVRGGVSGEQFF.

This clonotype occurred a few times. The V and J genes are TRBV12-3 or TRBV12-4 and TRBJ2-1, with 7 bases identical to TRBD2. Trimming took 4 bases from V and 9 from J; bases not matched to a gene: 18. The CDR3 is 17 residues long. The CDR3 is CASSWGGEASSQTEQFF. The CDR3 DNA sequence: TGTGCCAGCAGTTGGGGGGGTGAGGCTAGTAGTCAGACTGAGCAGTTCTTC.

The V gene is TRBV19, the J gene TRBJ2-7, with D perhaps assigned TRBD1 or TRBD2 (5 bases each). Germline assignment: CDR1 LNHDA and CDR2 SQIVND (reference sequence). This CDR3 contains 15 residues. Between the trimmed V and J ends, which lost 3 bases and 5 bases, there was a span of 17 bases. CDR3 sequence: CASSISRDPMDEQYF. Written as DNA, the CDR3 is TGTGCCAGTAGTATTTCCCGGGACCCTATGGACGAGCAGTACTTC.

The chain carries TRBV19 and TRBJ2-2; 10 bases fit TRBD1. The CDR3 contains 15 residues. Looked up from germline, CDR1 is LNHDA and CDR2 is SQIVND (reference sequence). Trimming took 7 bases from V and 1 from J; bases not matched to a gene: 3. The CDR3 DNA is TGTGCCAGTATGGGACAGGGGCTGAACACCGGGGAGCTGTTTTTT. This encodes CASMGQGLNTGELFF.

The chain carries TRBV6-2 or TRBV6-3 and TRBJ1-4; 8 bases agree with TRBD1. V lost 4 bases, J lost 6 bases, and 4 bases stayed unmatched. Per the germline V gene, CDR1 is MNHEY and CDR2 is SVGEGT. The CDR3 sequence is 14 residues long. CDR3 loop: CASSSGTGHEKLFF. CDR3 sequence (DNA): TGTGCCAGCAGTTCCGGGACAGGTCATGAAAAACTGTTTTTT.

This clonotype appeared many times. This rearrangement joins TRBV7-2 to TRBJ2-5; a possible D gene is TRBD1 (5 bases). Trimming stripped 1 base from V and 1 base from J, with 13 bases between. Looked up from germline, CDR1 is SGHTA and CDR2 is FQGNSA. The CDR3 loop spans 16 amino acids. CDR3 nucleotide sequence: TGTGCCAGCAGCTTAGTAAGCAGGGTAGGCCAAGAGACCCAGTACTTC. It is translated as CASSLVSRVGQETQYF.

This rearrangement joins TRBV4-3 to TRBJ2-1; D is undetermined. Germline lookup yields CDR1 LGHNA and CDR2 YSLEER. CDR3 length equals 16 residues. Trimming removed 0 bases at V and 6 bases at J, with 15 bases between. CDR3 amino acids: CASSQDSRPPSNEQFF. DNA of the CDR3: TGCGCCAGCAGCCAAGATAGCCGACCGCCGTCCAATGAGCAGTTCTTC.

This clonotype has a handful of counts. CDR3 in DNA: TGCGCCAGCAGTCATCCTGATACACGGACAGGGGAGTTGTACACTGAAGCTTTCTTT. Translation gives CASSHPDTRTGELYTEAFF. The chain combines TRBV23-1 with TRBJ1-1; 9 bases are a match to TRBD1. TRBV23-1 falls under the ORF class, with uncertain function. V was pared by 3 bases and J by 3 bases, with 17 bases of the junction left unmatched. The CDR3 sequence is 19 residues long.

This clonotype was detected only a few times. The chain couples TRBV11-2 to TRBJ2-5, with a weak D call TRBD2 (7 bases). Germline values: CDR1 SGHAT, CDR2 FQNNGV. V gave up 4 bases and J gave up 1 base, with 19 bases separating them. The CDR3 length is 17 residues. The CDR3, as DNA: TGTGCCAGCAGCTCGGGGAGGGGACAATCCTTCCAAGAGACCCAGTACTTC. Translation: CASSSGRGQSFQETQYF.

The chain uses TRBV25-1 and TRBJ2-5; 12 bases line up with TRBD2. The CDR3 runs 15 residues. The germline V gene has CDR1 MGHDK and CDR2 SYGVNS. After removal of 7 bases from V and 2 bases from J, the junction contained 5 bases not matched to a gene. CDR3: CASTPLAGGQETQYF. CDR3 sequence (DNA): TGTGCCAGCACCCCACTAGCGGGGGGTCAAGAGACCCAGTACTTC.

The sample holds a few counts of this clonotype. J is TRBJ2-5 and V is TRBV20-1; perhaps TRBD1 as D (6 bases). In germline, CDR1 is DFQATT, CDR2 SNEGSKA (reference sequence). This CDR3 has 12 amino acids. Trimming pared 4 bases from V and 5 bases from J, leaving 11 bases between. CDR3 protein: CSATGAEETQYF. CDR3 sequence (DNA): TGCAGTGCTACAGGGGCGGAGGAGACCCAGTACTTC.

The chain combines TRBV20-1 with TRBJ2-3; 9 nucleotides line up with TRBD2. Germline V gene sequence: CDR1 DFQATT, CDR2 SNEGSKA (reference sequence). The CDR3 covers 15 residues. Germline trimming cut 5 bases from V and 4 bases from J; bases unmatched to any gene: 10. CDR3 protein: CSAHTREGGSDTQYF. The CDR3 DNA reads TGCAGTGCTCACACGCGGGAGGGGGGGTCAGATACGCAGTATTTT.

This clonotype was counted at least ten times. This sequence joins TRBV10-3 and TRBJ1-1; 8 nucleotides match TRBD1. V gave up 4 bases and J gave up 3 bases; unmatched junction bases: 10. The CDR3 sequence is 16 residues long. The germline gives CDR1 ENHRY, CDR2 SYGVKD. CDR3 coding DNA: TGTGCCATCAGTGGGTCGGGGCAGGGGGCTCACACTGAAGCTTTCTTT. Translating it yields CAISGSGQGAHTEAFF.

This clonotype showed up many times. V gene TRBV12-3 or TRBV12-4 combines with J gene TRBJ2-3; D uncertain. The V end lost 6 bases, the J end lost 6 bases, and 16 bases lay between the germline ends. The CDR3 sequence is 14 residues long. CDR3 DNA sequence: TGTGCCAGCAGCCTTGGGCTTCTTTCGGATACGCAGTATTTT. Residues: CASSLGLLSDTQYF.

This clonotype was recorded a few times. V and J are TRBV7-2 and TRBJ2-3, with a weak D call TRBD1 (7 bases). Germline V lookup: CDR1 SGHTA, CDR2 FQGNSA. This CDR3 region has 15 residues. The V gene lost 4 bases and the J gene lost 3 bases, with 14 bases spanning the gap. DNA for the CDR3: TGTGCCAGCAGCTCCCCGACAGGGAGGACAGATACGCAGTATTTT. Translated: CASSSPTGRTDTQYF.